Below are 28 T cell receptor beta chains sequenced from a single sample in a study of cytomegalovirus exposure and HLA in healthy donors. It was with 60 Vbeta and 13 Jbeta primers that the PCR ran. Assay: immunoSEQ multiplex PCR; the TCRdb copy retains only in-frame clones and omits some. The data show fewer than 110,000 clones, with approximately 66% seen just once and around 3.5% held by the top ten. The sequenced sample consisted of PBMCs. These receptor sequences come from a woman aged 50 to 60 in good health and CMV-seronegative.

The CDR3 region is CASSLGCGGGDTQYF. For the CDR3, the DNA is TGCGCCAGCAGCTTGGGATGCGGGGGGGGAGATACGCAGTATTTT. V and J are TRBV5-1 and TRBJ2-3, with 9 bases that match TRBD2. The CDR3 runs 15 residues. Germline-derived CDR1 and CDR2 are SGHRS and YFSETQ. The J segment lost 5 bases and the V segment lost 0 bases, leaving 4 bases of the junction unmatched.

This clone was observed a few times. This chain joins TRBV2 and TRBJ2-1; 11 bases line up with TRBD2. Germline CDR1 SNHLY, CDR2 FYNNEI. The CDR3 covers 19 residues. Trimming at V came to 6 bases and at J to 0 bases, leaving 13 bases not matched to a gene. CDR3 nucleotide sequence: TGTGCCAGCAGAGAGACTAGCGGGATAGGAAGTAGCTCCTACAATGAGCAGTTCTTC. Protein product: CASRETSGIGSSSYNEQFF.

This clone appeared a few times. This rearrangement joins TRBV6-5 to TRBJ1-1, with D perhaps matching TRBD1 (6 bases). Germline CDR1 reads MNHEY; CDR2 reads SVGAGI. The germline V and J ends were trimmed by 0 bases and 5 bases, with 13 bases remaining between them. CDR3 length: 15 residues. DNA of the CDR3: TGTGCCAGCAGTTACTCGTTCAGGGGTGGGACTGAAGCTTTCTTT. Encoded protein: CASSYSFRGGTEAFF.

The chain uses TRBV6-5 and TRBJ2-5; 14 bases are a match to TRBD2. TRBJ2-7 explains the end of the DNA better; the J call may be wrong. Germline V gene lookup returns CDR1 MNHEY and CDR2 SVGAGI. The CDR3 is 15 amino acids. CDR3 protein: CASSPGLAGAYEQYF. The CDR3 DNA follows: TGTGCCAGCAGTCCGGGACTAGCGGGAGCTTACGAGCAGTACTTC.

The J gene is TRBJ2-3, the V gene TRBV12-5; D remains unclear. The germline V and J ends were trimmed by 4 bases and 9 bases, with 8 bases remaining between them. CDR1 is LGHNT and CDR2 is FRNRAP in the germline V gene. This CDR3 comprises 11 residues. The CDR3 DNA reads TGTGCTAGTGGTTCCTCCCCCACGCAGTATTTT. It specifies CASGSSPTQYF.

The chain links TRBV27 to TRBJ1-4; 9 bases are a match to TRBD1. V was clipped by 5 bases and J by 8 bases; unmatched bases: 12. CDR3 size: 16 residues. Germline V lookup: CDR1 MNHEY, CDR2 SMNVEV (reference sequence). CDR3 amino acids: CASSKQQGAWGEKLFF. The DNA of the CDR3 is TGTGCCAGCAGTAAACAACAGGGGGCCTGGGGAGAAAAACTGTTTTTT.

The V and J genes are TRBV11-2 and TRBJ2-7; D perhaps matches TRBD1 (5 bases). V lost 1 base and J lost 2, with 9 bases in between. Germline CDR1 reads SGHAT; CDR2 reads FQNNGV. The CDR3 runs 14 residues. The CDR3 DNA reads as TGTGCCAGCAGCTTAGCCGTAGGGGCCTACGAGCAGTACTTC. This encodes CASSLAVGAYEQYF.

This CDR3 is CASSRNRRDYEQYF. Here the CDR3 DNA reads TGCGCCAGCAGCCGTAATCGAAGAGACTACGAGCAGTACTTC. The chain joins TRBV5-1 to TRBJ2-7; the D is unclear. The CDR3 consists of 14 residues. The ends were cut back, 4 bases at V and 3 bases at J, with 14 bases in the middle. CDR1 SGHRS and CDR2 YFSETQ come from the germline V gene.

This clone was picked up a small number of times. The rearrangement joins TRBV29-1 to TRBJ2-1; 11 bases match TRBD2. The CDR3 runs 16 residues. Trimming at V came to 6 bases and at J to 2 bases, leaving 9 bases not matched to a gene. The germline V gene encodes CDR1 SQVTM and CDR2 ANQGSEA. The CDR3 spells CSVRPLLAGAYNEQFF. The CDR3 DNA reads TGCAGCGTCCGACCACTACTAGCGGGAGCCTACAATGAGCAGTTCTTC.

CDR3 protein: CASSHSGRIPGTGELFF. CDR3 nucleotides: TGTGCCAGCAGCCATAGCGGGAGGATCCCAGGCACCGGGGAGCTGTTTTTT. The chain recombines TRBV5-4 with TRBJ2-2; 10 bases are a match to TRBD2. The CDR3 spans 17 residues. Germline V lookup: CDR1 SGHNT, CDR2 YYREEE (reference sequence). With 4 bases clipped from V and 4 bases from J, the junction kept 10 bases outside the gene matches.

The rearrangement uses TRBV7-4 and TRBJ2-2; tentative D call: TRBD2 (6 bases). Trimming took off 2 bases at V and 5 bases at J, with 15 bases between the two ends. This CDR3 contains 16 residues. Germline loops: CDR1 SGHVT, CDR2 SQSDAQ. DNA of the CDR3: TGTGCCAGCAGCTTACAAGCTGGACTACCAACCGGGGAGCTGTTTTTT. Protein sequence: CASSLQAGLPTGELFF.

V usage is TRBV12-5 and J usage is TRBJ2-1; 8 bases match TRBD2. Germline lookup yields CDR1 LGHNT and CDR2 FRNRAP. The CDR3 sequence is 17 residues long. V was pared by 0 bases and J by 4 bases, with 8 bases of the junction left unmatched. This CDR3 is CASGLVRLAGPYNEQFF. CDR3 DNA: TGTGCTAGTGGTTTGGTAAGGCTAGCGGGCCCTTACAATGAGCAGTTCTTC.

The chain recombines TRBV2 with TRBJ2-7; D possibly corresponds to TRBD1 (5 bases). The CDR3 runs 15 residues. Germline values: CDR1 SNHLY, CDR2 FYNNEI. Trimming cost V 7 bases and J 1 base, with 17 bases left between them. CDR3 nucleotide sequence: TGTGCCAGCAAATACTCGACAGAAAGTTCCTACGAGCAGTACTTC. Protein: CASKYSTESSYEQYF.

The chain has TRBV25-1 and TRBJ1-5; 10 positions agree with TRBD1. The CDR3 length is 14 residues. V lost 6 bases, J lost 3 bases, and 2 bases stayed unmatched. Germline CDR1 MGHDK, CDR2 SYGVNS. This CDR3 is CASRGQGDNQPQHF. The CDR3 DNA follows: TGTGCCAGCAGAGGACAGGGGGACAATCAGCCCCAGCATTTT.

The chain joins TRBV28 to TRBJ1-2; D might be TRBD1 (6 bases). V was cut by 5 bases and J by 4 bases, with 14 bases left in between. Germline V gives CDR1 MDHEN, CDR2 SYDVKM. The CDR3 spans 14 residues. CDR3 in DNA: TGTGCCAGCAGTAAACAGGGACGGGTCTATGGCTACACCTTC. Encoded protein: CASSKQGRVYGYTF.

The chain combines TRBV2 with TRBJ1-2; D possibly corresponds to TRBD1 (6 bases). V lost 6 bases to trimming and J lost 4 bases, with 9 bases between them. CDR3 length: 12 amino acids. Germline CDR1 reads SNHLY; CDR2 reads FYNNEI. CDR3 sequence (DNA): TGTGCCAGCAGGGCGGACAGCTATGGCTACACCTTC. Its protein is CASRADSYGYTF.

This chain uses TRBV7-2 with TRBJ2-5; maybe TRBD1 (5 bases). CDR3 length: 12 residues. V gave up 4 bases and J gave up 5 bases, with 8 bases separating them. Germline CDR1 SGHTA, CDR2 FQGNSA. DNA for the CDR3: TGTGCCAGCAGCTCAGGGCAGGAGACCCAGTACTTC. Protein sequence: CASSSGQETQYF. The variable domain in full, completed from reference TRBV7-2 and TRBJ2-5, reads GAGVSQSPSNKVTEKGKDVELRCDPISGHTALYWYRQSLGQGLEFLIYFQGNSAPDKSGLPSDRFSAERTGGSVSTLTIQRTQQEDSAVYLCASSSGQETQYFGPGTRLLVL.

This clone occurred a few times. This chain links TRBV30 with TRBJ1-3; D is uncertain. CDR1 and CDR2 from the germline V gene are GTSNPN and SVGIG (reference sequence). V was trimmed by 2 bases and J by 3 bases, leaving 8 bases between them. The CDR3 sequence is 13 residues long. CDR3 protein: CAWSLEDGNTIYF. As DNA, the CDR3 is TGTGCCTGGAGTTTAGAGGATGGAAACACCATATATTTT.

J is TRBJ2-1 and V is TRBV4-3, with D possibly TRBD2 on 5 matching bases. From germline, CDR1 is LGHNA and CDR2 YSLEER. Trimming pared 2 bases from V and 4 bases from J, leaving 12 bases between. The CDR3 runs to 15 residues. CDR3 bases: TGCGCCAGCAGCCAACAAAGCGGAGATTACAATGAGCAGTTCTTC. It encodes CASSQQSGDYNEQFF.

V and J are TRBV4-1 and TRBJ1-4; D is possibly TRBD1 (6 bases). Germline assignment: CDR1 MGHRA and CDR2 YSYEKL. Trimming removed 6 bases at V and 2 bases at J, with 13 bases between. This CDR3 comprises 15 residues. In DNA, the CDR3 is TGCGCCAGCAGACAAACAGGGTTGACTAATGAAAAACTGTTTTTT. Residues: CASRQTGLTNEKLFF.

V is TRBV4-3 and J is TRBJ1-5; 7 bases agree with TRBD1. The V gene's germline CDR1 is LGHNA and CDR2 YSLEER. V lost 3 bases, J lost 7 bases, and 12 bases stayed unmatched. This CDR3 spans 16 amino acids. The CDR3 bases are TGCGCCAGCAGCCACGGTGTAGGGACAGTATTACAGCCCCAGCATTTT. This translates into CASSHGVGTVLQPQHF.

This chain uses TRBV25-1 with TRBJ2-7; weak D call: TRBD1 (5 bases). Germline values: CDR1 MGHDK, CDR2 SYGVNS. V lost 3 bases, J lost 5 bases, and 14 bases lay in between. The CDR3 length is 14 residues. CDR3 nucleotides: TGTGCCAGCAGTGATGCAGGGTCGAGCCACGAGCAGTACTTC. Protein product: CASSDAGSSHEQYF.

This clone appeared a few times. This chain uses TRBV19 with TRBJ2-2, with TRBD1 matching over 10 bases. V dropped 6 bases and J dropped 2; count of bases not matched to a gene: 6. Per germline, CDR1 LNHDA and CDR2 SQIVND (reference sequence). The CDR3 spans 16 residues. CDR3 sequence (DNA): TGTGCCAGTAGGGATTGGACAGGGGGAAACACCGGGGAGCTGTTTTTT. This codes for CASRDWTGGNTGELFF.

The chain couples TRBV4-1 to TRBJ2-1; TRBD2 aligns across 8 bases. V lost 0 bases, J lost 4 bases, and 8 bases stayed unmatched. There are 17 residues in the CDR3. Germline V CDR1 and CDR2: MGHRA, YSYEKL. CDR3 region: CASSQEWLAGIYNEQFF. The CDR3 DNA reads TGCGCCAGCAGCCAAGAATGGCTAGCGGGTATATACAATGAGCAGTTCTTC.

CDR3 protein: CASTTGDVLSNEKLFF. CDR3 DNA sequence: TGTGCCAGTACTACAGGGGATGTGTTATCTAATGAAAAACTGTTTTTT. The J gene is TRBJ1-4, the V gene TRBV19, with TRBD1 matching 7 bases. J lost 3 bases, V lost 7 bases, and 11 bases had no gene match. The germline CDR1 and CDR2 sequences are LNHDA and SQIVND (reference sequence). The CDR3 is 16 residues long.

The genes are TRBV29-1 and TRBJ2-7, with 7 bases matching TRBD2. Germline values: CDR1 SQVTM, CDR2 ANQGSEA. This CDR3 is built from 12 residues. V lost 6 bases and J lost 0; bases outside the gene matches: 2. The CDR3 reads CSVGGSSYEQYF. The CDR3 DNA follows: TGCAGCGTGGGAGGGAGCTCCTACGAGCAGTACTTC.

Turning to this clone: Other DNA sequences in the sample encode the same CDR3. The chain uses TRBV30 and TRBJ1-2; TRBD1 matches at 7 bases. The CDR3 consists of 13 residues. Germline values: CDR1 GTSNPN, CDR2 SVGIG (reference sequence). Trimming cost V 4 bases and J 4 bases; bases outside gene matches: 6. This chain's CDR3 is CAWNRDRPYGYTF. CDR3 DNA: TGTGCCTGGAACCGGGACAGACCCTATGGCTACACCTTC.

The rearrangement joins TRBV9 to TRBJ2-1; no definite D call. V gave up 0 bases and J gave up 6 bases, with 10 bases separating them. CDR1 and CDR2 from the germline V gene are SGDLS and YYNGEE. This CDR3 has 14 amino acids. CDR3 DNA: TGTGCCAGCAGCGTAGGGCTAGTTCCCAATGAGCAGTTCTTC. It encodes CASSVGLVPNEQFF.